The 31 T cell receptor beta chains below were found in one sample sequenced in a study of vaccination and CD4 T cells after COVID-19. With the Oncomine TCR Beta short-read assay, DNA from cultured CD4+ T cells was sequenced. TCRdb called the PCR reads again in MiXCR, with one record for every CDR3 protein. The sample consists of about 21,000 distinct CDR3 sequences, roughly half of them appearing once. The treatment is: roughly ten-day PBMC culture with coronavirus spike peptide pools or control peptides (ViraFEST assay). For these receptors, no antigen is known. Sequencing input: CD4+ T cells from blood, cultured in vitro. The source of these receptors is a human donor who had recovered from COVID-19.

The rearrangement uses TRBV2 and TRBJ1-5, with unresolved D. The CDR3 consists of 13 residues. The V gene lost 3 bases and the J gene lost 3 bases, with 6 bases spanning the gap. Germline V gene data show CDR1 as SNHLY and CDR2 as FYNNEI. The CDR3 sequence is CASSEGNNQPQHF. The DNA for the CDR3 is TGTGCCAGCAGTGAGGGGAACAATCAGCCCCAGCATTTT. The variable domain in full, completed from reference TRBV2 and TRBJ1-5, reads EPEVTQTPSHQVTQMGQEVILRCVPISNHLYFYWYRQILGQKVEFLVSFYNNEISEKSEIFDDQFSVERPDGSNFTLKIRSTKLEDSAMYFCASSEGNNQPQHFGDGTRLSIL.

The chain employs TRBV28 and TRBJ1-5, with D tentatively TRBD1 (6 bases). CDR1 MDHEN and CDR2 SYDVKM come from the germline V gene. V gave up 5 bases and J gave up 6 bases, with 20 bases separating them. The CDR3 is 16 residues long. In DNA form, the CDR3 reads TGTGCCAGCAGTCTCCCCCCGGGGGCGCCCGGTCAGCCCCAGCATTTT. Translating it yields CASSLPPGAPGQPQHF. Full variable domain (rest looked up from reference TRBV28 and TRBJ1-5): DVKVTQSSRYLVKRTGEKVFLECVQDMDHENMFWYRQDPGLGLRLIYFSYDVKMKEKGDIPEGYSVSREKKERFSLILESASTNQTSMYLCASSLPPGAPGQPQHFGDGTRLSIL.

The chain recombines TRBV5-1 with TRBJ2-3, with 7 bases matching TRBD2. V lost 1 base and J lost 2; bases outside the gene matches: 7. CDR1 is SGHRS, CDR2 YFSETQ, per germline. The CDR3 contains 16 residues. CDR3 bases: TGCGCCAGCAGCTTGTACAGCGGGGAGATCACAGATACGCAGTATTTT. Translated: CASSLYSGEITDTQYF.

The CDR3: CSVEGGANQPQHF. CDR3 bases: TGCAGCGTTGAGGGGGGAGCCAATCAGCCCCAGCATTTT. The genes are TRBV29-1 and TRBJ1-5; possibly TRBD1 for D (5 bases). V lost 3 bases, J lost 3 bases, and 9 bases lay in between. CDR1 SQVTM and CDR2 ANQGSEA come from the germline V gene. The CDR3 has 13 residues.

The chain recombines TRBV6-1 with TRBJ2-2; 8 bases map to TRBD1. This CDR3 is 15 amino acids long. J was trimmed by 3 bases and V by 6 bases; bases with no gene match: 6. The germline V gene encodes CDR1 MNHNS and CDR2 SASEGT. CDR3 nucleotide sequence: TGTGCCAGCAGAAAGACAGGGGTTCACACCGGGGAGCTGTTTTTT. It translates to CASRKTGVHTGELFF.

This chain joins TRBV5-1 and TRBJ2-3; D uncertain. This CDR3 spans 11 amino acids. Germline loops: CDR1 SGHRS, CDR2 YFSETQ. Trimming left V 0 bases short and J 5 bases short, with 1 base between. The CDR3 DNA follows: TGCGCCAGCAGCTTGGAAGATACGCAGTATTTT. Encoded protein: CASSLEDTQYF.

With regard to this clonotype: A junction end diverges from the germline sequence, so it may reflect a read error. This chain joins TRBV7-7 and TRBJ2-3; no clear D. This CDR3 region has 15 residues. Germline V CDR1 and CDR2: SSHAT, FNYEAQ (reference sequence). This CDR3 is CASSPNSAVADTQYF. The CDR3 bases are TGTGCTAGCAGCCCTAACTCCGCAGTCGCAGATACGCAGTATTTT.

This clonotype was seen only a few times. The J gene is TRBJ2-5, the V gene TRBV20-1; possibly TRBD1 or TRBD2 for D (5 bases each). Trimming stripped 6 bases from V and 7 bases from J, with 24 bases between. The CDR3 loop spans 15 amino acids. The germline gives CDR1 DFQATT, CDR2 SNEGSKA (reference sequence). The CDR3 coding sequence is TGCAGTGCCGCGTACGGGGCAGGTAGCAAGGGGACCCAGTACTTC. Translation gives CSAAYGAGSKGTQYF.

This clonotype showed up just a few times. The chain recombines TRBV6-1 with TRBJ2-3; D is uncertain. From germline, CDR1 is MNHNS and CDR2 SASEGT. CDR3 length: 12 amino acids. Trimming stripped 6 bases from V and 6 bases from J, with 10 bases between. The CDR3 loop is CASRETHDTQYF. CDR3 nucleotide sequence: TGTGCCAGCAGGGAGACGCACGATACGCAGTATTTT.

The rearrangement links TRBV30 to TRBJ2-3; D not resolved. V lost 5 bases and J 2 bases, leaving 14 bases between the germline ends. Germline V gives CDR1 GTSNPN, CDR2 SVGIG (reference sequence). CDR3 size: 14 residues. CDR3 sequence: CAWETVPYTDTQYF. The CDR3 nucleotides read TGTGCCTGGGAAACAGTACCCTACACAGATACGCAGTATTTT.

The chain uses TRBV27 and TRBJ2-5; D gene uncertain. There are 15 residues in the CDR3. The V gene lost 6 bases and the J gene lost 1 base, with 15 bases spanning the gap. CDR1 is MNHEY and CDR2 is SMNVEV in the germline V gene (reference sequence). CDR3: CASSPHWAAQETQYF. In nucleotides, the CDR3 is TGTGCCAGCAGCCCCCATTGGGCGGCCCAAGAGACCCAGTACTTC.

The chain employs TRBV5-6 and TRBJ2-7, with D maybe TRBD1 (5 bases). The CDR3 loop spans 13 amino acids. Germline loops: CDR1 SGHDT, CDR2 YYEEEE. Trimming removed 3 bases at V and 2 bases at J, with 9 bases between. CDR3 in DNA: TGTGCCAGCAGCTCGACAGATGCCTACGAGCAGTACTTC. Amino acid sequence: CASSSTDAYEQYF.

The rearrangement joins TRBV10-1 to TRBJ2-2, with 7 bases aligning to TRBD1. CDR1 and CDR2 from the germline V gene are WNHNN and SYGVQD (reference sequence). V lost 6 bases to trimming and J lost 3 bases; unmatched junction nucleotides: 7. The CDR3 length is 15 residues. CDR3 in amino acids: CASRQTGTDTGELFF. The DNA of the CDR3 is TGCGCCAGCAGACAAACCGGGACAGACACCGGGGAGCTGTTTTTT.

The chain carries TRBV28 and TRBJ2-7; 8 nucleotides align to TRBD2. V was pared by 5 bases and J by 4 bases, with 7 bases of the junction left unmatched. This CDR3 contains 14 residues. CDR1 MDHEN and CDR2 SYDVKM come from the germline V gene. The CDR3 loop reads CASSGSGSGYEQYF. CDR3 sequence (DNA): TGTGCCAGCAGTGGGAGCGGGAGCGGGTACGAGCAGTACTTC.

This rearrangement joins TRBV11-2 to TRBJ2-6; D may be TRBD1 or TRBD2 (5 bases each). Germline CDR1 reads SGHAT; CDR2 reads FQNNGV. Trimming shortened V by 6 bases and J by 0 bases, and 9 bases separated the two germline ends. The CDR3 spans 15 residues. The CDR3 loop reads CASRGPRSGANVLTF. The CDR3, as DNA: TGTGCCAGCAGGGGACCTCGCTCTGGGGCCAACGTCCTGACTTTC.

The table lists this clonotype with a count of one. V is TRBV15 and J is TRBJ1-4; D possibly corresponds to TRBD1 (6 bases). Trimming took 2 bases from V and 8 from J, leaving 15 bases between them. Germline-derived CDR1 and CDR2 are LNHNV and YYDKDF (reference sequence). The CDR3 sequence is 15 residues long. CDR3 nucleotides: TGTGCCACCAGCAGACCCAGGGGCCTAGGAGAAAAACTGTTTTTT. Protein: CATSRPRGLGEKLFF.

The rearrangement joins TRBV20-1 to TRBJ2-1; D is undetermined. Germline V gene lookup returns CDR1 DFQATT and CDR2 SNEGSKA (reference sequence). Trimming stripped 2 bases from V and 2 bases from J, with 13 bases between. This CDR3 has 15 amino acids. The CDR3 is CSARPADLTYNEQFF. CDR3 in DNA: TGCAGTGCTAGACCGGCGGATCTTACCTACAATGAGCAGTTCTTC.

This clonotype was picked up a small number of times. CDR3 sequence reads: CASSYSRRNTEAFF. CDR3 DNA sequence: TGTGCCAGCAGTTACTCGAGACGGAACACTGAAGCTTTCTTT. This chain connects TRBV6-5 to TRBJ1-1; D gene unclear. The CDR3 consists of 14 residues. V dropped 0 bases and J dropped 1 base, with 6 bases sitting between them. Per germline, CDR1 MNHEY and CDR2 SVGAGI.

The chain employs TRBV6-1 and TRBJ2-7; 8 bases map to TRBD2. The CDR3 sequence is 15 residues long. V was clipped by 8 bases and J by 4 bases; unmatched bases: 13. Germline CDR1 MNHNS, CDR2 SASEGT. CDR3 region: CASHMRAGVKYEQYF. The CDR3, as DNA: TGTGCCAGCCATATGAGAGCGGGAGTGAAGTACGAGCAGTACTTC.

This clonotype has a handful of counts. CDR3 DNA: TGTGCCAGCAATGGACAGGATCTAAATCGTTATAGCAATCAGCCCCAGCATTTT. Translated: CASNGQDLNRYSNQPQHF. This chain connects TRBV6-1 to TRBJ1-5; 7 bases are a match to TRBD1. The junction had 15 bases not matched to a gene; V was cut back by 7 bases and J by 0 bases. This CDR3 is 18 amino acids long. Germline V gives CDR1 MNHNS, CDR2 SASEGT.

The chain employs TRBV6-5 and TRBJ1-1; 9 bases align to TRBD1. Germline V gene data show CDR1 as MNHEY and CDR2 as SVGAGI. This CDR3 contains 15 residues. V dropped 0 bases and J dropped 4; count of bases not matched to a gene: 3. For the CDR3, the DNA is TGTGCCAGCAGTTACTCGACAGGGGGTCGCACTGAAGCTTTCTTT. Its protein is CASSYSTGGRTEAFF.

The count of this clonotype is one. The genes are TRBV3-1 and TRBJ1-2; D may be TRBD1 (5 bases). The length of the CDR3 is 13 residues. From germline, CDR1 is LGHDT and CDR2 YNNKEL (reference sequence). V lost 1 base, J lost 7 bases, and 10 bases lay in between. CDR3 DNA sequence: TGTGCCAGCAGCCAAGGAGCGAGGGGTGGCTACACCTTC. Translated, it gives CASSQGARGGYTF.

This chain uses TRBV11-2 with TRBJ2-2; D call uncertain. The ends were cut back, 6 bases at V and 3 bases at J, with 11 bases in the middle. CDR3 size: 14 residues. Germline CDR1 SGHAT, CDR2 FQNNGV. Here the CDR3 DNA reads TGTGCCAGCAGATACATATCGCACACCGGGGAGCTGTTTTTT. Its protein product is CASRYISHTGELFF.

V and J are TRBV2 and TRBJ1-1; perhaps TRBD1 as D (5 bases). Germline V gives CDR1 SNHLY, CDR2 FYNNEI. The CDR3 covers 13 residues. V dropped 5 bases and J dropped 1 base, with 8 bases sitting between them. The CDR3 DNA sequence: TGTGCCAGCAGTCCGACAGCGAACACTGAAGCTTTCTTT. This translates into CASSPTANTEAFF.

The chain employs TRBV5-6 and TRBJ1-6; D might be TRBD1 (5 bases). V lost 5 bases and J lost 5, with 11 bases in between. The germline gives CDR1 SGHDT, CDR2 YYEEEE. The CDR3 sequence is 14 residues long. The CDR3: CASSRDFNNSPLHF. The CDR3 coding sequence is TGTGCCAGCAGTCGGGACTTTAATAATTCACCCCTCCACTTT. Full variable domain (outside the CDR3, taken from reference TRBV5-6 and TRBJ1-6): DAGVTQSPTHLIKTRGQQVTLRCSPKSGHDTVSWYQQALGQGPQFIFQYYEEEERQRGNFPDRFSGHQFPNYSSELNVNALLLGDSALYLCASSRDFNNSPLHFGNGTRLTVT.

The chain recombines TRBV7-6 with TRBJ2-1; 8 bases match TRBD2. CDR3 length equals 14 residues. After removal of 5 bases from V and 7 bases from J, the junction contained 7 bases not matched to a gene. CDR1 and CDR2 (germline): SGHVS, FNYEAQ. The CDR3 coding sequence is TGTGCCAGCAGCCGAGTAGCGGGACCTAATGAGCAGTTCTTC. This encodes CASSRVAGPNEQFF.

The genes are TRBV7-2 and TRBJ1-5; D possibly corresponds to TRBD1 (6 bases). Germline V gene lookup returns CDR1 SGHTA and CDR2 FQGNSA. Trimming stripped 3 bases from V and 2 bases from J, with 11 bases between. This CDR3 is built from 15 residues. The CDR3 DNA follows: TGTGCCAGCAGCTTTGGCAGGGGAGGCAATCAGCCCCAGCATTTT. Translated: CASSFGRGGNQPQHF.

This clonotype was detected a few times. This chain links TRBV11-2 with TRBJ2-6; D unclear. The germline gives CDR1 SGHAT, CDR2 FQNNGV. The CDR3 consists of 16 residues. The V end lost 4 bases, the J end lost 0 bases, and 10 bases lay between the germline ends. CDR3 nucleotides: TGTGCCAGCAGCTACCTATCGACCTCTGGGGCCAACGTCCTGACTTTC. As protein: CASSYLSTSGANVLTF.

The V call is TRBV11-1, the J call TRBJ2-2; unclear D gene. Germline V gene lookup returns CDR1 SGHAT and CDR2 FQDESV (reference sequence). CDR3 length equals 14 residues. Trimming shortened V by 1 base and J by 2 bases, and 5 bases separated the two germline ends. The CDR3 loop reads CASSLGSNTGELFF. CDR3 coding DNA: TGTGCCAGCAGCTTAGGCAGTAACACCGGGGAGCTGTTTTTT.

The chain links TRBV2 to TRBJ2-2; the D is unclear. Trimming stripped 2 bases from V and 0 bases from J, with 4 bases between. Germline assignment: CDR1 SNHLY and CDR2 FYNNEI. The length of the CDR3 is 14 residues. CDR3 sequence (DNA): TGTGCCAGCAGTGAAACCCCGAACACCGGGGAGCTGTTTTTT. Translating it yields CASSETPNTGELFF.

The chain uses TRBV6-5 and TRBJ1-3; D might be TRBD1 (5 bases). Trimming removed 3 bases at V and 8 bases at J, with 14 bases between. Germline CDR1 is MNHEY and CDR2 is SVGAGI. This CDR3 is built from 14 residues. DNA for the CDR3: TGTGCCAGCAGTTATGCCGTGGGGGGGGACACCATATATTTT. As protein: CASSYAVGGDTIYF.